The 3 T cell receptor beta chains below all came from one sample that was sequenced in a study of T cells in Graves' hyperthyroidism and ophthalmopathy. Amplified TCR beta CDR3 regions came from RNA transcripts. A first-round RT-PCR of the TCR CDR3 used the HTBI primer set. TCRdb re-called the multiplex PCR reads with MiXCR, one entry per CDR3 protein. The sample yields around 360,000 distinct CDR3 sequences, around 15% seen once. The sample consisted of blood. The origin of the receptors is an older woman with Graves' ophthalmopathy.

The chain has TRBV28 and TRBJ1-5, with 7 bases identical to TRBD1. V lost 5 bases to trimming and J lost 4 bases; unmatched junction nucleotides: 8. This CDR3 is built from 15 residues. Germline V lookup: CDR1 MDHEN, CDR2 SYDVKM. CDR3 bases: TGTGCCAGCAGTCGAAGACAGGGCCGGAATCAGCCCCAGCATTTT. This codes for CASSRRQGRNQPQHF.

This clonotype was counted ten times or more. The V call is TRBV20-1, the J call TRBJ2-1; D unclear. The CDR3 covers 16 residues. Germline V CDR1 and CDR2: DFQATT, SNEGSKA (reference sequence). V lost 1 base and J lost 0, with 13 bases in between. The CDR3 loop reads CSARATAPSSYNEQFF. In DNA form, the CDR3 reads TGCAGTGCTAGAGCGACCGCGCCGAGCTCCTACAATGAGCAGTTCTTC.

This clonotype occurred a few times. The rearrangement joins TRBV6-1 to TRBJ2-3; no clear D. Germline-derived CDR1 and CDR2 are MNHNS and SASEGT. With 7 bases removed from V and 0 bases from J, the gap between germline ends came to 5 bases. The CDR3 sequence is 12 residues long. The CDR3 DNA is TGTGCCAGCACCCGAAGCACAGATACGCAGTATTTT. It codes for CASTRSTDTQYF.